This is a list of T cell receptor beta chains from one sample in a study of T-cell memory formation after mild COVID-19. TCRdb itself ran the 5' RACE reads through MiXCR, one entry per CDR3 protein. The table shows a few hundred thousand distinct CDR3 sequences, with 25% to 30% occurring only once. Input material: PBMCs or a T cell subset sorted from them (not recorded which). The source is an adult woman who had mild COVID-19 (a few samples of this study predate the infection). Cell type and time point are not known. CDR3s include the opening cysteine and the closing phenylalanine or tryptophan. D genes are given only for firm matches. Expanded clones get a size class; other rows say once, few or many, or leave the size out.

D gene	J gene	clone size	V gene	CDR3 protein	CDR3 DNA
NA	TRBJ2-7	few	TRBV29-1	CSVRILVPPSEQYF	TGCAGCGTTCGGATCCTCGTTCCTCCGTCGGAGCAGTACTTC
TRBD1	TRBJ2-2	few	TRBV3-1	CASTLGTGRAGELFF	TGTGCCAGCACCCTGGGGACAGGGCGGGCCGGGGAGCTGTTTTTT
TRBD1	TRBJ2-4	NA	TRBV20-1	CSAPDRATDIQYF	TGCAGTGCTCCGGACAGGGCAACAGACATTCAGTACTTC
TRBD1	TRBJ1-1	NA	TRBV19	CATCGTARTEAFF	TGTGCCACCTGTGGGACAGCCCGCACTGAAGCTTTCTTT
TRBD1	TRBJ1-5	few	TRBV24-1	CATSDSGTGSNQPQHF	TGTGCCACCAGTGATTCCGGGACAGGGAGCAATCAGCCCCAGCATTTT
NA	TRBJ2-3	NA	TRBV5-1	CASSSQGTQDTQYF	TGCGCCAGCAGCTCACAGGGAACCCAAGATACGCAGTATTTT
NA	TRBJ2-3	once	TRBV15	CATSRVDTGTDTQYF	TGTGCCACCAGCAGAGTGGATACAGGCACAGATACGCAGTATTTT
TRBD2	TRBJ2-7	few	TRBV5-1	CASSLSVVGGAYEQYF	TGCGCCAGCAGCTTGAGTGTGGTCGGGGGGGCTTACGAGCAGTACTTC
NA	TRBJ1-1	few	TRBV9	CATTMLGTSNTEAFF	TGTGCCACCACGATGTTGGGTACTTCGAACACTGAAGCTTTCTTT
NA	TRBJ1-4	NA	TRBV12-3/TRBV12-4	CASSLWAPPGAGKLFF	TGTGCCAGCAGTTTATGGGCCCCACCGGGGGCCGGAAAACTGTTTTTT